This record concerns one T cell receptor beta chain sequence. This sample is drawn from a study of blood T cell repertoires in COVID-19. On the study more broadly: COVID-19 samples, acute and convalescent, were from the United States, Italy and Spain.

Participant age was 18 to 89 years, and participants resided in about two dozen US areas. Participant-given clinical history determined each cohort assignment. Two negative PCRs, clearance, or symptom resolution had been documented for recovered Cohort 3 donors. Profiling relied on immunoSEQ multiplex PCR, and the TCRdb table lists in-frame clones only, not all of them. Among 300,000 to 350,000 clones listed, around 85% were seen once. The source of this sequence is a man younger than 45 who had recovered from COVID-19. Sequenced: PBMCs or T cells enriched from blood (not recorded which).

The CDR3 region is CASSPPGRGGVTEAFF. The CDR3 DNA follows: TGTGCCAGCTCACCACCGGGACGGGGAGGGGTAACTGAAGCTTTCTTT. This sequence joins TRBV18 and TRBJ1-1; TRBD1 is a possible D gene (5 bases). The CDR3 is made up of 16 amino acids. Germline V gene data show CDR1 as KGHSH and CDR2 as LQKENI. Between the trimmed V and J ends, which lost 0 bases and 5 bases, there was a span of 16 bases.